This T cell receptor beta chain was captured in a study of shared clonotypes between healthy human individuals. Study at large: Used for every donor were three CD4 naive, three CD4 memory, two CD8 naive and one CD8 memory plate.

Concerning this clone: The antigen remains unidentified.

DNA at about 210 ng, some 31,000 T cell genomes, went into sorted-subset replicate PCRs. Per the original data handling: Because ImmunoSEQ provided only junction sequences with no quality scores, the filtering differed. Produced via immunoSEQ multiplex PCR; TCRdb's table is partial and in-frame only. V and J calls and clone size are as listed in that table; D and trimming were resolved from the DNA. The data show about 2 million clones, roughly 94% seen once. Germline CDR1 reads SGDLS; CDR2 reads YYNGEE. The CDR3 spans 15 residues. Trimming took 0 bases from V and 9 from J; bases not matched to a gene: 8. Whole-study results and caveats: With few donors, the genetic and exposure-history diversity represented was limited.

This clonotype originated in a man aged 18 to 29 in good health. This rearrangement joins TRBV9 to TRBJ2-1; 8 positions match TRBD2. Specimen: naive CD4+ T cells sorted from blood. The subset was: CD45RA+ positively selected. The CDR3 region is CASSVDPGTSSEQFF. CDR3 nucleotide sequence: TGTGCCAGCAGCGTAGATCCTGGGACTAGTAGTGAGCAGTTCTTC.